Shown below are 14 T cell receptor beta chains from a single sample sequenced in a study of post-analysis software for immune sequencing data. Findings and limits, study-wide: The study found TRBV5-6, TRBV5-1 and TRBV20-1 among about 5 TRBV segments more frequent in patients than controls.

These TCRs' antigens remain unknown. Presence of unique molecular identifiers characterized the TCR beta cDNA libraries. Via MiXCR, TCRdb re-called the PCR reads, giving one row per CDR3 protein. The table shows about 810,000 distinct CDR3 sequences, with roughly 50% occurring only once. The sequenced sample was blood. The receptor set was obtained from a girl aged 5 to 17 with multiple sclerosis.

This rearrangement joins TRBV9 to TRBJ2-5; D tentatively reads TRBD1 or TRBD2 (6 bases each). The CDR3 spans 16 residues. Germline CDR1 SGDLS, CDR2 YYNGEE. V lost 0 bases to trimming and J lost 1 base, with 13 bases between them. CDR3 in amino acids: CASSVAGGNSQETQYF. In nucleotides, the CDR3 is TGTGCCAGCAGCGTAGCCGGGGGCAACTCCCAAGAGACCCAGTACTTC.

The rearrangement links TRBV5-1 to TRBJ1-2; no clear D gene. Germline assignment: CDR1 SGHRS and CDR2 YFSETQ. V dropped 1 base and J dropped 6 bases, with 16 bases sitting between them. The CDR3 covers 15 residues. CDR3 sequence reads: CASSLTPSPANGYTF. The CDR3 nucleotides are TGCGCCAGCAGCTTGACCCCGTCCCCAGCTAATGGCTACACCTTC.

The V and J genes are TRBV6-5 and TRBJ2-7, with 10 bases that match TRBD2. With 0 bases clipped from V and 1 base from J, the junction kept 9 bases outside the gene matches. The CDR3 extends over 18 amino acids. CDR1 and CDR2 from the germline V gene are MNHEY and SVGAGI. The CDR3 DNA reads TGTGCCAGCAGTTACTCCGGTGTAGCGGGAGGTAGATCCTACGAGCAGTACTTC. This sequence encodes CASSYSGVAGGRSYEQYF.

The chain recombines TRBV13 with TRBJ1-2; D not resolved. The V and J ends lost 3 bases and 2 bases respectively, with 16 bases between them. This CDR3 is built from 16 residues. Germline lookup yields CDR1 PRHDT and CDR2 FYEKMQ (reference sequence). CDR3: CASSFEVTRINYGYTF. The DNA of the CDR3 is TGTGCCAGCAGCTTTGAGGTGACACGGATAAACTATGGCTACACCTTC.

A few counts support this clonotype. The gene calls are TRBV29-1 and TRBJ1-2, with D uncertain. CDR3 size: 14 residues. Trimming removed 3 bases at V and 4 bases at J, with 15 bases between. The V gene's germline CDR1 is SQVTM and CDR2 ANQGSEA. The CDR3 DNA follows: TGCAGCGTTGACAAGATAAGCGAGGGCTATGGCTACACCTTC. Encoded protein: CSVDKISEGYGYTF.

The chain has TRBV11-2 and TRBJ2-3; D may be TRBD2 (6 bases). The CDR3 runs to 15 residues. The germline gives CDR1 SGHAT, CDR2 FQNNGV. Trimming removed 1 base from V and 1 base from J, with 9 bases in between. The CDR3: CASSLVASGTDTQYF. Written as DNA, the CDR3 is TGTGCCAGCAGCTTAGTGGCTAGCGGCACAGATACGCAGTATTTT.

The gene calls are TRBV9 and TRBJ2-3; D uncertain. V lost 3 bases and J 3 bases, leaving 17 bases between the germline ends. The CDR3 covers 16 residues. Germline loops: CDR1 SGDLS, CDR2 YYNGEE. The CDR3: CASSGRSGDWTDTQYF. For the CDR3, the DNA is TGTGCCAGCAGCGGCCGCTCAGGAGATTGGACAGATACGCAGTATTTT. The variable domain in full, with the rest retrieved from reference TRBV9 and TRBJ2-3, is DSGVTQTPKHLITATGQRVTLRCSPRSGDLSVYWYQQSLDQGLQFLIQYYNGEERAKGNILERFSAQQFPDLHSELNLSSLELGDSALYFCASSGRSGDWTDTQYFGPGTRLTVL.

This rearrangement joins TRBV12-3 or TRBV12-4 to TRBJ1-2; D may be TRBD1 (5 bases). V was shortened by 3 bases and J by 0 bases, with 14 bases between the two germline ends. The CDR3 length is 16 residues. In DNA form, the CDR3 reads TGTGCCAGCAGTTTGGCGGCTGGGGGAGCTAACTATGGCTACACCTTC. As protein: CASSLAAGGANYGYTF.

This CDR3 reads CASSYSGHQPQHF. The CDR3 DNA reads as TGTGCCAGCAGTTACTCTGGCCATCAGCCCCAGCATTTT. The chain has TRBV6-5 and TRBJ1-5; D call uncertain. V was shortened by 0 bases and J by 5 bases, with 5 bases between the two germline ends. CDR1 MNHEY and CDR2 SVGAGI come from the germline V gene. This CDR3 is 13 amino acids long.

This clonotype was seen a handful of times. The J gene is TRBJ1-2, the V gene TRBV3-1, with D uncertain. Germline V gene sequence: CDR1 LGHDT, CDR2 YNNKEL (reference sequence). Trimming left V 1 base short and J 2 bases short, with 14 bases between. This CDR3 is 16 amino acids long. CDR3 sequence: CASSQGTGLRNYGYTF. Here the CDR3 DNA reads TGTGCCAGCAGCCAAGGGACCGGGCTCCGCAACTATGGCTACACCTTC.

This chain links TRBV9 with TRBJ2-6; D is uncertain. V was cut by 3 bases and J by 4 bases, with 14 bases left in between. Germline CDR1 is SGDLS and CDR2 is YYNGEE. This CDR3 comprises 16 residues. This CDR3 is CASSATPRLGANVLTF. CDR3 DNA sequence: TGTGCCAGCAGCGCGACTCCCCGGTTGGGGGCCAACGTCCTGACTTTC.

The rearrangement links TRBV3-1 to TRBJ1-1; D unclear. Trimming left V 3 bases short and J 3 bases short, with 5 bases between. Germline lookup yields CDR1 LGHDT and CDR2 YNNKEL (reference sequence). The CDR3 is made up of 12 amino acids. This chain's CDR3 is CASSHIYTEAFF. The CDR3 DNA sequence: TGTGCCAGCAGCCATATCTACACTGAAGCTTTCTTT.

The V gene is TRBV6-5, the J gene TRBJ2-3; TRBD2 matches at 10 bases. This CDR3 spans 15 amino acids. CDR1 and CDR2 (germline): MNHEY, SVGAGI. Losses at the gene ends were 6 bases for V and 6 bases for J; bases not matched to a gene: 9. CDR3 sequence: CASRMLAGVVDTQYF. The CDR3, as DNA: TGTGCCAGCAGGATGCTAGCGGGAGTAGTGGATACGCAGTATTTT.

This clonotype was seen a handful of times. This chain joins TRBV6-6 and TRBJ1-2; D uncertain. Trimming cost V 2 bases and J 0 bases, with 10 bases left between them. The CDR3 runs to 15 residues. Germline assignment: CDR1 MNHNY and CDR2 SVGAGI (reference sequence). In DNA form, the CDR3 reads TGTGCCAGCAGTTACGGCGTACCCGCTAACTATGGCTACACCTTC. It codes for CASSYGVPANYGYTF.